Shown below are 7 T cell receptor beta chains from a single sample sequenced in a study of identical twins. TCRdb ran MiXCR on the 5' RACE reads and lists one entry per CDR3 protein. Of about 210,000 distinct CDR3 sequences listed, less than 10% are singletons. The sequenced sample consisted of memory (CD45RO+) T cells sorted from blood. The receptors originated from a woman aged 18-29 years in good health.

The V call is TRBV7-9, the J call TRBJ1-2; D is uncertain. There are 14 residues in the CDR3. V lost 6 bases and J 3 bases, leaving 14 bases between the germline ends. Germline-derived CDR1 and CDR2 are SEHNR and FQNEAQ (reference sequence). The DNA of the CDR3 is TGTGCCAGCAGTCGAATCGGCTCGGACTATGGCTACACCTTC. Translation gives CASSRIGSDYGYTF.

The table lists this clonotype with a few counts. DNA of the CDR3: TGCAGTGCTAGTTTTGGGTCACCCCTCCACTTT. This sequence encodes CSASFGSPLHF. V is TRBV20-1 and J is TRBJ1-6, with D unresolved. Trimming shortened V by 3 bases and J by 10 bases, and 7 bases separated the two germline ends. The CDR3 is 11 amino acids. From germline, CDR1 is DFQATT and CDR2 SNEGSKA (reference sequence).

This clonotype was counted many times. The chain carries TRBV7-9 and TRBJ1-1, with TRBD1 matching 8 bases. CDR1 and CDR2 (germline): SEHNR, FQNEAQ (reference sequence). The ends lost 5 bases at V and 7 bases at J; junction bases unmatched: 3. The CDR3 spans 12 residues. The CDR3 reads CASSLQGVEAFF. The DNA of the CDR3 is TGTGCCAGCAGCCTACAGGGGGTTGAAGCTTTCTTT.

The J gene is TRBJ2-5, the V gene TRBV19; no firm D call. Germline CDR1 is LNHDA and CDR2 is SQIVND (reference sequence). V dropped 7 bases and J dropped 2 bases, with 11 bases sitting between them. The CDR3 sequence is 13 residues long. The CDR3 protein is CASKGLDQETQYF. CDR3 nucleotide sequence: TGTGCCAGTAAAGGTTTGGATCAAGAGACCCAGTACTTC.

This clonotype came up a few times. This chain joins TRBV20-1 and TRBJ1-6, with 7 bases lining up with TRBD1. Germline V gene data show CDR1 as DFQATT and CDR2 as SNEGSKA (reference sequence). The CDR3 length is 12 residues. Germline trimming cut 5 bases from V and 11 bases from J; bases unmatched to any gene: 6. The CDR3 is CSAGRGETPLHF. The CDR3 DNA sequence: TGCAGTGCTGGCAGGGGGGAGACACCCCTCCACTTT.

The J gene is TRBJ2-3, the V gene TRBV11-2; 8 positions match TRBD2. V gave up 5 bases and J gave up 7 bases; unmatched junction bases: 11. In germline, CDR1 is SGHAT, CDR2 FQNNGV. The CDR3 runs to 15 residues. The CDR3 DNA sequence: TGTGCCAGCAGCCCTCGAACTAGCGGAGATTATACGCAGTATTTT. Translation gives CASSPRTSGDYTQYF.

This sequence joins TRBV18 and TRBJ2-1; 11 bases are a match to TRBD2. Trimming at V came to 1 base and at J to 4 bases, leaving 9 bases not matched to a gene. This CDR3 has 18 amino acids. Germline CDR1 is KGHSH and CDR2 is LQKENI. In DNA form, the CDR3 reads TGTGCCAGCTCACCACAGTCTCTAGCGGGAGGAAGTTACAATGAGCAGTTCTTC. This codes for CASSPQSLAGGSYNEQFF.